This passage covers 24 T cell receptor beta chains from one sample sequenced in a study of cytotoxic CD8 clonotypes in ibrutinib-treated CLL. The table came from immunoSEQ multiplex PCR; TCRdb's copy has only in-frame clones and leaves some out. The sample lists approximately 100,000 clones, around 73% occurring once. The source material was PBMCs, sampled after 12 months of ibrutinib treatment. The receptors stem from a human donor with chronic lymphocytic leukemia.

This chain joins TRBV19 and TRBJ2-5; 11 bases agree with TRBD2. CDR1 and CDR2 (germline): LNHDA, SQIVND (reference sequence). Trimming removed 1 base from V and 2 bases from J; junction bases left unmatched: 6. The CDR3 contains 17 residues. The CDR3, as DNA: TGTGCCAGTAGTATAGTTCTAGCGGGGGGACCTCAAGAGACCCAGTACTTC. Encoded protein: CASSIVLAGGPQETQYF. Drawing the rest from reference TRBV19 and TRBJ2-5, the complete variable domain is DGGITQSPKYLFRKEGQNVTLSCEQNLNHDAMYWYRQDPGQGLRLIYYSQIVNDFQKGDIAEGYSVSREKKESFPLTVTSAQKNPTAFYLCASSIVLAGGPQETQYFGPGTRLLVL.

The chain recombines TRBV5-6 with TRBJ2-3, with D perhaps assigned TRBD1 or TRBD2 (5 bases each). Deletions cut 1 base from V and 7 bases from J, with 19 bases between. Germline V gene data show CDR1 as SGHDT and CDR2 as YYEEEE. This CDR3 has 16 amino acids. The CDR3 loop reads CASSLTPDMRGHTQYF. DNA of the CDR3: TGTGCCAGCAGCTTGACCCCGGACATGAGGGGTCATACGCAGTATTTT.

The DNA of the CDR3 is TGTGCCAGCAGCTTCAGACTAGCGGGGGCCTCCAATGAGCAGTTCTTC. Translating it yields CASSFRLAGASNEQFF. The V call is TRBV11-2, the J call TRBJ2-1; TRBD2 matches at 12 bases. Germline lookup yields CDR1 SGHAT and CDR2 FQNNGV. Trimming removed 3 bases from V and 6 bases from J; junction bases left unmatched: 6. This CDR3 comprises 16 residues.

This clone was seen more than once but under ten times. The chain is built from TRBV7-2 and TRBJ1-2; possible D gene TRBD1, 6 bases. CDR1 is SGHTA and CDR2 is FQGNSA in the germline V gene. Trimming left V 2 bases short and J 8 bases short, with 15 bases between. This CDR3 has 14 residues. The CDR3 loop is CASSLQLQGSGYTF. The CDR3 DNA sequence: TGTGCCAGCAGCTTACAACTCCAGGGGTCGGGCTACACCTTC.

The V and J genes are TRBV6-5 and TRBJ2-7; 12 positions match TRBD1. Germline V gives CDR1 MNHEY, CDR2 SVGAGI. The CDR3 loop spans 16 amino acids. The trim removed 2 bases at V and 4 bases at J, leaving 6 bases unmatched. The DNA for the CDR3 is TGTGCCAGCAGTTACCAAGGGACAGGGGGCGGGTACGAGCAGTACTTC. Protein: CASSYQGTGGGYEQYF.

This clone was seen just once. V gene TRBV4-1 combines with J gene TRBJ1-4, with 7 bases aligning to TRBD1. Germline CDR1 MGHRA, CDR2 YSYEKL. The junction had 8 bases not matched to a gene; V was cut back by 0 bases and J by 7 bases. The CDR3 totals 16 residues. CDR3 sequence (DNA): TGCGCCAGCAGCCAAGATAATCAGGGGGAATTTGAAAAACTGTTTTTT. This codes for CASSQDNQGEFEKLFF.

The rearrangement joins TRBV7-3 to TRBJ2-7; tentative D call: TRBD1 (5 bases). The CDR3 has 13 residues. Trimming cost V 5 bases and J 5 bases, with 13 bases left between them. Germline CDR1 is SGHTA and CDR2 is FQGTGA. This chain's CDR3 is CASSTTAGNEQYF. As DNA, the CDR3 is TGTGCCAGCAGCACAACTGCAGGGAACGAGCAGTACTTC.

The CDR3 spells CASTPPRKGGSGANVLTF. The CDR3 nucleotides read TGTGCCAGTACCCCCCCGCGCAAAGGGGGGTCTGGGGCCAACGTCCTGACTTTC. This chain connects TRBV19 to TRBJ2-6, with D possibly being TRBD1 or TRBD2 (6 bases each). The CDR3 sequence is 18 residues long. Germline V gives CDR1 LNHDA, CDR2 SQIVND (reference sequence). V lost 7 bases to trimming and J lost 1 base, with 20 bases between them.

This chain links TRBV14 with TRBJ2-3, with D perhaps matching TRBD1 (5 bases). Per the germline V gene, CDR1 is SGHDN and CDR2 is FVKESK. The CDR3 spans 14 residues. The V gene lost 3 bases and the J gene lost 1 base, with 8 bases spanning the gap. CDR3 loop: CASSQGRGTDTQYF. CDR3 DNA: TGTGCCAGCAGCCAGGGCAGGGGCACAGATACGCAGTATTTT.

About this clone: This CDR3 is also generated by other DNA sequences in the sample. V usage is TRBV6-1 and J usage is TRBJ2-2; TRBD1 or TRBD2 may be the D gene (6 bases each). Germline V lookup: CDR1 MNHNS, CDR2 SASEGT. The CDR3 has 16 residues. V lost 1 base and J lost 3, with 12 bases in between. In DNA, the CDR3 is TGTGCCAGCAGTGAAGGGAGGGGGTTGGACACCGGGGAGCTGTTTTTT. It specifies CASSEGRGLDTGELFF.

The V and J genes are TRBV7-7 and TRBJ2-1; 10 bases fit TRBD2. The CDR3 is 14 residues long. The trim removed 2 bases at V and 6 bases at J, leaving 1 base unmatched. The germline V gene encodes CDR1 SSHAT and CDR2 FNYEAQ (reference sequence). In DNA form, the CDR3 reads TGTGCCAGCAGCTTACTAGCGGGGGCCAATGAGCAGTTCTTC. Protein product: CASSLLAGANEQFF.

V is TRBV6-5 and J is TRBJ1-1; 8 bases map to TRBD1. V shed 5 bases, J shed 4 bases, and the junction held 6 bases outside the gene matches. The CDR3 consists of 14 residues. CDR1 and CDR2 (germline): MNHEY, SVGAGI. CDR3 sequence: CASSTQTGGTEAFF. The CDR3, as DNA: TGTGCCAGCAGTACCCAAACAGGGGGCACTGAAGCTTTCTTT.

The chain couples TRBV10-3 to TRBJ1-5; 7 bases align to TRBD1. V dropped 0 bases and J dropped 11; count of bases not matched to a gene: 10. The CDR3 consists of 15 residues. Germline assignment: CDR1 ENHRY and CDR2 SYGVKD. Here the CDR3 reads CAISESNRGKGSQHF. The CDR3 region has the DNA TGTGCCATCAGTGAGTCAAACAGGGGTAAGGGATCCCAGCATTTT.

The J gene is TRBJ2-2, the V gene TRBV5-1, with 8 bases aligning to TRBD1. The CDR3 sequence is 15 residues long. From germline, CDR1 is SGHRS and CDR2 YFSETQ. Germline trimming cut 4 bases from V and 6 bases from J; bases unmatched to any gene: 8. CDR3: CASSRGQAGSGELFF. CDR3 nucleotides: TGCGCCAGCAGCCGGGGACAGGCGGGATCCGGGGAGCTGTTTTTT.

The J gene is TRBJ2-1, the V gene TRBV5-4; 9 bases agree with TRBD2. Germline CDR1 reads SGHNT; CDR2 reads YYREEE (reference sequence). The CDR3 consists of 16 residues. With V trimmed by 2 bases and J by 1 base, 4 bases remained unmatched. CDR3 sequence: CASSLGGGDSYNEQFF. CDR3 DNA sequence: TGTGCCAGCAGCTTAGGCGGGGGGGATTCCTACAATGAGCAGTTCTTC. The complete variable domain, with remaining parts taken from reference TRBV5-4 and TRBJ2-1, reads ETGVTQSPTHLIKTRGQQVTLRCSSQSGHNTVSWYQQALGQGPQFIFQYYREEENGRGNFPPRFSGLQFPNYSSELNVNALELDDSALYLCASSLGGGDSYNEQFFGPGTRLTVL.

This clone was seen only once. The chain combines TRBV7-2 with TRBJ2-6, with a possible D match to TRBD2 (6 bases). The V gene lost 2 bases and the J gene lost 0 bases, with 11 bases spanning the gap. Per the germline V gene, CDR1 is SGHTA and CDR2 is FQGNSA. This CDR3 is built from 17 residues. CDR3 region: CASSLQAGYSGANVLTF. The CDR3 DNA reads as TGTGCCAGCAGCTTACAAGCGGGCTACTCTGGGGCCAACGTCCTGACTTTC.

This clone was seen more than once but under ten times. This chain uses TRBV5-1 with TRBJ2-7, with D perhaps matching TRBD1 (6 bases). The CDR3 is 15 residues long. Trimming removed 0 bases from V and 3 bases from J, with 13 bases in between. CDR1 and CDR2 (germline): SGHRS, YFSETQ. The CDR3 is CASSLAGEGYYEQYF. The CDR3 DNA reads TGCGCCAGCAGCTTGGCAGGGGAAGGGTACTACGAGCAGTACTTC.

The chain recombines TRBV11-3 with TRBJ2-2; D is undetermined. The CDR3 contains 14 residues. Per the germline V gene, CDR1 is SGHNT and CDR2 is YENEEA. Trimming removed 1 base at V and 0 bases at J, with 3 bases between. This chain's CDR3 is CASSLVTNTGELFF. In DNA form, the CDR3 reads TGTGCCAGCAGCTTAGTCACGAACACCGGGGAGCTGTTTTTT.

This clone was observed a single time. The V gene is TRBV4-1, the J gene TRBJ2-5; 10 bases agree with TRBD1. CDR3 length equals 16 residues. Losses at the gene ends were 0 bases for V and 4 bases for J; bases not matched to a gene: 5. The germline CDR1 and CDR2 sequences are MGHRA and YSYEKL. CDR3 coding DNA: TGCGCCAGCAGCCAAGATACGAGGACAGGGGGAGAGACCCAGTACTTC. Residues: CASSQDTRTGGETQYF.

The chain employs TRBV29-1 and TRBJ1-2; D perhaps matches TRBD1 (5 bases). The CDR3 spans 15 residues. CDR1 SQVTM and CDR2 ANQGSEA come from the germline V gene. Trimming left V 4 bases short and J 2 bases short, with 17 bases between. The CDR3 region is CSVVDSKRNNYGYTF. CDR3 nucleotide sequence: TGCAGCGTTGTAGACAGCAAACGAAACAACTATGGCTACACCTTC.

This clone appeared a few times. This chain links TRBV5-1 with TRBJ2-3; D might be TRBD1 or TRBD2, each matching 6 bases. This CDR3 contains 16 residues. The ends were cut back, 0 bases at V and 0 bases at J, with 11 bases in the middle. Germline CDR1 and CDR2: SGHRS and YFSETQ. For the CDR3, the DNA is TGCGCCAGCAGCTTGGCCATGGGGGGCAGCACAGATACGCAGTATTTT. This translates into CASSLAMGGSTDTQYF.

This rearrangement joins TRBV4-1 to TRBJ2-5; TRBD1 matches at 9 bases. The ends lost 0 bases at V and 10 bases at J; junction bases unmatched: 9. Germline loops: CDR1 MGHRA, CDR2 YSYEKL. The CDR3 runs to 15 residues. The CDR3 protein is CASSQEGTGRDIQYF. CDR3 nucleotides: TGCGCCAGCAGCCAAGAGGGGACAGGGAGGGACATCCAGTACTTC.

Written as DNA, the CDR3 is TGTGCCAGCATCCCGGGTAGCCCCCCAGATACGCAGTATTTT. Translated, it gives CASIPGSPPDTQYF. This chain uses TRBV7-9 with TRBJ2-3; D gene uncertain. Germline assignment: CDR1 SEHNR and CDR2 FQNEAQ (reference sequence). V lost 7 bases, J lost 4 bases, and 15 bases lay in between. The length of the CDR3 is 14 residues. Complete variable domain (other parts from reference TRBV7-9 and TRBJ2-3): DTGVSQNPRHKITKRGQNVTFRCDPISEHNRLYWYRQTLGQGPEFLTYFQNEAQLEKSRLLSDRFSAERPKGSFSTLEIQRTEQGDSAMYLCASIPGSPPDTQYFGPGTRLTVL.

This sequence joins TRBV27 and TRBJ2-5; 10 bases map to TRBD1. The CDR3 is made up of 14 amino acids. In germline, CDR1 is MNHEY, CDR2 SMNVEV (reference sequence). After removal of 7 bases from V and 5 bases from J, the junction contained 7 bases not matched to a gene. The CDR3 DNA reads TGTGCCAGCAAACAGGGACAGGGGCGCGAGACCCAGTACTTC. Its protein is CASKQGQGRETQYF.